This is a list of T cell receptor beta chains from one sample in a study of cytomegalovirus exposure and HLA in healthy donors. Repertoires were generated with immunoSEQ multiplex PCR, while TCRdb's copy carries only in-frame clones and drops some. The repertoire has some 190,000 clones, around four fifths of them found once; the top ten carry approximately 1.7%. Sequenced: PBMCs. Receptor source: a man aged 35 to 55 in good health and CMV-seropositive. Each CDR3 is given with its conserved first and last residue. A D gene is named only where the DNA matches it firmly. Clone size is not always given. Where it is, it says once, few, many or a class for expanded clones.

j_call: TRBJ2-7
d_call: TRBD2
clone_size: few
v_call: TRBV6-1
cdr3_aa: CASSEETGGPNEQYF
cdr3_nt: TGTGCCAGCAGTGAAGAAACGGGAGGGCCTAACGAGCAGTACTTC

j_call: TRBJ1-5
d_call: TRBD1
clone_size: -
v_call: TRBV28
cdr3_aa: CASGTVNQPQHF
cdr3_nt: TGTGCCAGCGGGACAGTCAATCAGCCCCAGCATTTT

j_call: TRBJ2-7
d_call: -
clone_size: -
v_call: TRBV27
cdr3_aa: CASSPYEQYF
cdr3_nt: TGTGCCAGCAGTCCGTACGAGCAGTACTTC

j_call: TRBJ1-5
d_call: -
clone_size: -
v_call: TRBV15
cdr3_aa: CATSRDSQPQHF
cdr3_nt: TGTGCCACCAGCAGAGACTCGCAGCCCCAGCATTTT

j_call: TRBJ1-2
d_call: TRBD1
clone_size: -
v_call: TRBV6-5
cdr3_aa: CASGDGTDPYGYTF
cdr3_nt: TGTGCCAGCGGAGACGGGACAGACCCTTATGGCTACACCTTC

j_call: TRBJ1-2
d_call: -
clone_size: -
v_call: TRBV28
cdr3_aa: CASSFRNYYGYTF
cdr3_nt: TGTGCCAGCAGTTTCAGGAACTACTATGGCTACACCTTC

j_call: TRBJ1-2
d_call: -
clone_size: -
v_call: TRBV6-5
cdr3_aa: CASRVVGYTF
cdr3_nt: TGTGCCAGCAGGGTAGTTGGCTACACCTTC

j_call: TRBJ1-1
d_call: -
clone_size: -
v_call: TRBV5-4
cdr3_aa: CASSLTENTEAFF
cdr3_nt: TGTGCCAGCAGCTTGACAGAAAACACTGAAGCTTTCTTT

j_call: TRBJ1-5
d_call: -
clone_size: -
v_call: TRBV19
cdr3_aa: CASSIWPNNQPQHF
cdr3_nt: TGTGCCAGTAGTATCTGGCCGAACAATCAGCCCCAGCATTTT

j_call: TRBJ1-1
d_call: TRBD1
clone_size: -
v_call: TRBV5-1
cdr3_aa: CASSPQGASTEAFF
cdr3_nt: TGCGCCAGCAGCCCACAGGGGGCGAGCACTGAAGCTTTCTTT

j_call: TRBJ2-5
d_call: TRBD2
clone_size: -
v_call: TRBV6-5
cdr3_aa: CASNIPGGQETQYF
cdr3_nt: TGTGCCAGCAATATCCCGGGGGGCCAAGAGACCCAGTACTTC

j_call: TRBJ1-1
d_call: -
clone_size: -
v_call: TRBV7-6
cdr3_aa: CASSLVQGINTEAFF
cdr3_nt: TGTGCCAGCAGCTTAGTTCAGGGGATAAACACTGAAGCTTTCTTT

j_call: TRBJ2-7
d_call: -
clone_size: once
v_call: TRBV7-8
cdr3_aa: CASSLIRGYEQYF
cdr3_nt: TGTGCCAGCAGCCTTATCAGGGGTTACGAGCAGTACTTC

j_call: TRBJ1-6
d_call: TRBD1
clone_size: -
v_call: TRBV5-5
cdr3_aa: CASSLSEGGNSPLHF
cdr3_nt: TGTGCCAGCAGCTTGAGTGAAGGGGGCAATTCACCCCTCCACTTT

j_call: TRBJ1-4
d_call: -
clone_size: -
v_call: TRBV7-2
cdr3_aa: CASSLGGDGPNEKLFF
cdr3_nt: TGTGCCAGCAGCTTAGGGGGGGACGGGCCTAATGAAAAACTGTTTTTT

j_call: TRBJ2-7
d_call: TRBD2
clone_size: once
v_call: TRBV7-9
cdr3_aa: CASSGTSGRAIIYEQYF
cdr3_nt: TGTGCCAGCAGCGGGACTAGCGGGAGGGCCATTATCTACGAGCAGTACTTC

j_call: TRBJ1-1
d_call: TRBD1
clone_size: -
v_call: TRBV5-1
cdr3_aa: CASSLGTGGDTEAFF
cdr3_nt: TGCGCCAGCAGCTTGGGAACAGGGGGGGACACTGAAGCTTTCTTT

j_call: TRBJ2-5
d_call: TRBD1
clone_size: -
v_call: TRBV7-2
cdr3_aa: CASSSGQWATQYF
cdr3_nt: TGTGCCAGCAGCTCGGGACAGTGGGCGACCCAGTACTTC

j_call: TRBJ1-1
d_call: -
clone_size: -
v_call: TRBV10-3
cdr3_aa: CATYREGFGNTEAFF
cdr3_nt: TGTGCCACCTACAGGGAGGGCTTTGGGAACACTGAAGCTTTCTTT

j_call: TRBJ1-5
d_call: -
clone_size: -
v_call: TRBV18
cdr3_aa: CASSLDQTGNQPQHF
cdr3_nt: TGTGCCAGCTCACTTGACCAAACAGGCAATCAGCCCCAGCATTTT

j_call: TRBJ2-3
d_call: -
clone_size: -
v_call: TRBV11-2
cdr3_aa: CASSLDRSTDTQYF
cdr3_nt: TGTGCCAGCAGCTTGGACAGAAGCACAGATACGCAGTATTTT

j_call: TRBJ2-7
d_call: TRBD2
clone_size: -
v_call: TRBV10-3
cdr3_aa: CAISPSGSTDEQYF
cdr3_nt: TGTGCCATCAGTCCTAGCGGGAGTACGGACGAGCAGTACTTC

j_call: TRBJ2-7
d_call: -
clone_size: few
v_call: TRBV30
cdr3_aa: CAWGERKRAFCYEQYF
cdr3_nt: TGTGCCTGGGGGGAGAGAAAGCGGGCCTTCTGCTACGAGCAGTACTTC